This T cell receptor (beta chain) stems from a study of molecular identifiers for immune sequencing clone quantification. Study background: Replicates split RNA from approximately 22,000 or 94,000 naive CD8 cells five ways, and the researchers sequenced four portions.

MiXCR, run by TCRdb on the PCR reads, gives a single entry per CDR3 protein. The table includes around 470,000 distinct CDR3 sequences, roughly a fifth detected once. Germline V gene lookup returns CDR1 LNHDA and CDR2 SQIVND (reference sequence). The CDR3 has 15 amino acids. The germline V and J ends were trimmed by 3 bases and 2 bases, with 13 bases remaining between them. This clonotype turned up a few times. Its antigen remains unidentified. Findings and caveats of the study: Beyond 20 RNA copies, clones held over 98% of effector molecules, compared with under 1% in naive cells. Spiked Jurkat TCR RNA equal to one cell could reportedly be picked out among 940,000 or so naive cells. Highly expanded clone sizes could be underestimated through barcode sharing by identical TCR molecules.

The chain recombines TRBV19 with TRBJ1-1, with no clear D. This TCR was recovered from a human donor in good health. Some libraries in this study had Jurkat cell RNA spiked in. The material sequenced was naive CD8+ T cells from blood, with Jurkat cell RNA spiked in. Subset meaning: FACS-sorted CD8+CD4-CCR7+CD45RA+ naive T cells. CDR3 protein: CASSMGIAENTEAFF. Written as DNA, the CDR3 is TGTGCCAGTAGTATGGGGATCGCAGAAAACACTGAAGCTTTCTTT.